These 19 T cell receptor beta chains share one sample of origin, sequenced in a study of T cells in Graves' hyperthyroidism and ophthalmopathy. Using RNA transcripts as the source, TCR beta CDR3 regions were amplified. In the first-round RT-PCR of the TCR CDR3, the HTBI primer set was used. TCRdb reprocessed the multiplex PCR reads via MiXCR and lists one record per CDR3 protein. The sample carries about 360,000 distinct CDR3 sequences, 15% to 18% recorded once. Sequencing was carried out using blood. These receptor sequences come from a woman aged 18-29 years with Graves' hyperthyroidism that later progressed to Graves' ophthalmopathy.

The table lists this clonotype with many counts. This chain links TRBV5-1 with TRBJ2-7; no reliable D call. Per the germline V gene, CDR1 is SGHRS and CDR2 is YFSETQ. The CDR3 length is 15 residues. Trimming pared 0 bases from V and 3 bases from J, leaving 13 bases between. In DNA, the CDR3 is TGCGCCAGCAGCTTGGGGTACGGGCCCGGCTACGAGCAGTACTTC. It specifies CASSLGYGPGYEQYF. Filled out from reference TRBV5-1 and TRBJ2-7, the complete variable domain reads KAGVTQTPRYLIKTRGQQVTLSCSPISGHRSVSWYQQTPGQGLQFLFEYFSETQRNKGNFPGRFSGRQFSNSRSEMNVSTLELGDSALYLCASSLGYGPGYEQYFGPGTRLTVT.

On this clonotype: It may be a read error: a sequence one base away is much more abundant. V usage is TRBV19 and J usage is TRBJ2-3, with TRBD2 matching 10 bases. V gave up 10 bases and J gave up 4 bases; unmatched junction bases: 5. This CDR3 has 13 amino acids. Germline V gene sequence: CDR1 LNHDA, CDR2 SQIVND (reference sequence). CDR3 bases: TGTGCCATTCGAGCGGGAGGGGCAGATACGCAGTATTTT. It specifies CAIRAGGADTQYF.

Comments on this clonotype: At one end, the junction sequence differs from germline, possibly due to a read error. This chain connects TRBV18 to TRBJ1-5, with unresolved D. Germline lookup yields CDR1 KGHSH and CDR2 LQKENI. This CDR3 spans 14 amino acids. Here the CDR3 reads CASPPAHSNQPQHF. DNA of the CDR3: TGTGCCAGCCCACCGGCCCATAGCAATCAGCCCCAGCATTTT.

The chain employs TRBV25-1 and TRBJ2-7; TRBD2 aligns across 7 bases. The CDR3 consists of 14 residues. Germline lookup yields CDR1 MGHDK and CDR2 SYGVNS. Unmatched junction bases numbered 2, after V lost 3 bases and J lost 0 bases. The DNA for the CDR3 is TGTGCCAGCAGTGAGGGAGGGAACTCCTACGAGCAGTACTTC. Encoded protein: CASSEGGNSYEQYF.

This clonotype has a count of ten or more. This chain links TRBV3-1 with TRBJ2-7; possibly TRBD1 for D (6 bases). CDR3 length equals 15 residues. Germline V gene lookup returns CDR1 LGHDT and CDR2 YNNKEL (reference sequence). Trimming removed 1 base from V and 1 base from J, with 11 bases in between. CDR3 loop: CASSQGGRLSYEQYF. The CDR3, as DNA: TGTGCCAGCAGCCAAGGGGGGCGCTTGTCCTACGAGCAGTACTTC.

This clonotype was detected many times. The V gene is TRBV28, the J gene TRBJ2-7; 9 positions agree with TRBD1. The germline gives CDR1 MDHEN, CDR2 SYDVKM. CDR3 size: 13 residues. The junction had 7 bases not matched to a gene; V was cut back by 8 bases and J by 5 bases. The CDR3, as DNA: TGTGCCAGCGCACAGGGGGCTCGGGACGAGCAGTACTTC. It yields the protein CASAQGARDEQYF.

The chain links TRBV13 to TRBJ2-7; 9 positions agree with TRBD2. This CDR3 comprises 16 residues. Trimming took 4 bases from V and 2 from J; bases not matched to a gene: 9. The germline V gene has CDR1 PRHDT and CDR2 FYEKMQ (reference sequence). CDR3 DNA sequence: TGTGCCAGCAGCTCCCGGGCTAGCGGGGTCACCTACGAGCAGTACTTC. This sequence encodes CASSSRASGVTYEQYF.

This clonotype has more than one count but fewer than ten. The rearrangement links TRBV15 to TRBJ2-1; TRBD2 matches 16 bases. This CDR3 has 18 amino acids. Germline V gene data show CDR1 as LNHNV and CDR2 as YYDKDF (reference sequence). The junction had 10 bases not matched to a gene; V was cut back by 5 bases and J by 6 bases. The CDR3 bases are TGTGCCACCAGCCTTCACCCGGGACTAGCGGGAGGGGTCAATGAGCAGTTCTTC. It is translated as CATSLHPGLAGGVNEQFF.

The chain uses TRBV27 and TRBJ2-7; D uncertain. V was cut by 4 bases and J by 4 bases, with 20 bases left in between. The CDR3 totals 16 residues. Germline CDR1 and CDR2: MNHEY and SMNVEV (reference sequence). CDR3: CASSSLIIYGSYEQYF. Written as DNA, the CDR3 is TGTGCCAGCAGTTCCCTCATTATTTATGGGTCTTACGAGCAGTACTTC.

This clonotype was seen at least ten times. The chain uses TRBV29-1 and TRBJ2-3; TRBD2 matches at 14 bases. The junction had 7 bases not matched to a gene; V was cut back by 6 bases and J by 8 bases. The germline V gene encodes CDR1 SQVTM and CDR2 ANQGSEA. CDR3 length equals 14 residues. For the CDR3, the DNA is TGCAGCGTCCCAGGGACTAGCGGGAGAGGTACGCAGTATTTT. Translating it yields CSVPGTSGRGTQYF.

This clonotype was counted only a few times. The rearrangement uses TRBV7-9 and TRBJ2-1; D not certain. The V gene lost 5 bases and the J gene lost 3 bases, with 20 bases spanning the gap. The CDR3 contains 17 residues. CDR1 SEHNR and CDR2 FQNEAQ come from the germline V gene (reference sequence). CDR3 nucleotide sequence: TGTGCCAGCAGCCCCCCTCGCGTACAGATAGACTACAATGAGCAGTTCTTC. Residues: CASSPPRVQIDYNEQFF.

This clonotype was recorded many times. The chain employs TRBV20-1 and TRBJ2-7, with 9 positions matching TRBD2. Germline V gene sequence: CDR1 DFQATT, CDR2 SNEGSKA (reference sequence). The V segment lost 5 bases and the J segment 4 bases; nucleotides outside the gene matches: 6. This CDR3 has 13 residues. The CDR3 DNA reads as TGCAGTGCTCCGGCTAGCGGGACTTACGAGCAGTACTTC. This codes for CSAPASGTYEQYF.

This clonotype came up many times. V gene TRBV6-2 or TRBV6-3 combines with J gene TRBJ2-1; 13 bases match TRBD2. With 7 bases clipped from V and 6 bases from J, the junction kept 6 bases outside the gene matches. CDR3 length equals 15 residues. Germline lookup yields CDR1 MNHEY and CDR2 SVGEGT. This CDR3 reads CASTSLAGGSNEQFF. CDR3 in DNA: TGTGCCAGCACTTCACTAGCGGGAGGGAGCAATGAGCAGTTCTTC.

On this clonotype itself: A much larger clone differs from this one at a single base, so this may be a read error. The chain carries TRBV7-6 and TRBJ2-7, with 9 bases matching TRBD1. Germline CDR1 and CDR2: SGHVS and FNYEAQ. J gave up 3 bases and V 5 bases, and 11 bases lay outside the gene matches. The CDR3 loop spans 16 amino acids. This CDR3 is CASSLGKGTGCYEQYF. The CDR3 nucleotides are TGTGCCAGCAGCCTTGGAAAAGGGACAGGGTGCTACGAGCAGTACTTC.

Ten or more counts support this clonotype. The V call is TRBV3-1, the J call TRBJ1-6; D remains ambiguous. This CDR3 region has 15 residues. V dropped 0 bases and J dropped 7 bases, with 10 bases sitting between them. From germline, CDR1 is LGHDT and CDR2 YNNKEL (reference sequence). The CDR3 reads CASSQEHWRNSPLHF. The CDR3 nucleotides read TGTGCCAGCAGCCAAGAGCACTGGAGGAATTCACCCCTCCACTTT.

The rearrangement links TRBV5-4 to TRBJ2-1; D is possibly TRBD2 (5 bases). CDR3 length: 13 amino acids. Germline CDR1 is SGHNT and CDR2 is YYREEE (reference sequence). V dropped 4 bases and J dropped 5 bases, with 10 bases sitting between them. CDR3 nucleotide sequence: TGTGCCAGCAGCGCGAGGGCCCACAATGAGCAGTTCTTC. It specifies CASSARAHNEQFF.

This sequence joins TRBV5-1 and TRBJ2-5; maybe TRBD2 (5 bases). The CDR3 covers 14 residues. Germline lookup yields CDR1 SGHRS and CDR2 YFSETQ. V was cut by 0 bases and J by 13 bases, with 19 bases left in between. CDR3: CASSLDTELGARYF. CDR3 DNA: TGCGCCAGCAGCTTGGATACGGAGCTGGGAGCTCGGTACTTC.

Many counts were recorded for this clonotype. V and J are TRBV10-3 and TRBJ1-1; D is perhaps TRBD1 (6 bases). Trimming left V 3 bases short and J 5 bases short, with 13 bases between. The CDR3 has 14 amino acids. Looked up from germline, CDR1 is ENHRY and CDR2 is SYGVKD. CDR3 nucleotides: TGTGCCATCAGTGACCCGGGGGCGCGGACTGAAGCTTTCTTT. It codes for CAISDPGARTEAFF.

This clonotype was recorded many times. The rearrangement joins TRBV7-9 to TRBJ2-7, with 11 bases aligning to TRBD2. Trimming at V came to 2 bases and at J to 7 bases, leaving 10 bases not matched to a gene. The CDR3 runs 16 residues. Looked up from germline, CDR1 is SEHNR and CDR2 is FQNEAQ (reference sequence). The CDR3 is CASSLHASGRTLEQYF. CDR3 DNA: TGTGCCAGCAGCTTACACGCTAGCGGGAGGACCCTGGAGCAGTACTTC.